This TCR beta chain emerged from a study of blood T cell repertoires in COVID-19. Looking at the study overall: Donors in the United States, Italy and Spain gave samples during acute or convalescent COVID-19. The analysed material was cDNA or gDNA that came from T cells, B-cell-depleted T cells, or PBMCs.

In this sample, this clone turned up a few times. CDR3 size: 13 residues. Germline-derived CDR1 and CDR2 are SNHLY and FYNNEI. Trimming removed 8 bases from V and 0 bases from J, with 8 bases in between. Per the original methods: Amplification of reference gene primers provided the estimated nucleated cell counts. Clones were sequenced by immunoSEQ multiplex PCR, and TCRdb holds only the in-frame ones, with some missing. The V and J calls and clone size were taken over from that table, and D and trimming were inferred from the DNA. The sample lists tens of thousands of clones, roughly 76% occurring once.

Sequencing was carried out using peripheral blood. The clonotype comes from a woman between 65 and 79 years old with acute or convalescent COVID-19. The gene calls are TRBV2 and TRBJ1-3, with D unclear. CDR3 sequence: CASFENSGNTIYF. The CDR3 DNA reads as TGTGCCAGCTTCGAGAACTCTGGAAACACCATATATTTT.